The 11 T cell receptor beta chains listed next were all sequenced from one sample in a study of Ad26.COV2.S vaccination and SARS-CoV-2 variants. The method was immunoSEQ multiplex PCR; TCRdb's version includes in-frame clones alone and lacks a portion of them. The sample consists of just over 350,000 clones, about 91% of them appearing once. Here the sequenced sample was peripheral blood, taken after recovery from COVID-19. These receptors all stem from a human donor who had recovered from COVID-19.

The chain joins TRBV7-2 to TRBJ2-5; the match to TRBD1 covers 7 bases. This CDR3 comprises 16 residues. From germline, CDR1 is SGHTA and CDR2 FQGNSA. V dropped 1 base and J dropped 2; count of bases not matched to a gene: 7. CDR3 residues: CASSLVQGSIQETQYF. The CDR3 DNA sequence: TGTGCCAGCAGCTTAGTACAGGGGTCTATACAAGAGACCCAGTACTTC.

About this clone itself: Additional DNA sequences in this sample encode the identical CDR3. V usage is TRBV4-3 and J usage is TRBJ2-5; D perhaps matches TRBD2 (6 bases). The V and J ends lost 0 bases and 5 bases respectively, with 7 bases between them. This CDR3 has 13 residues. Germline-derived CDR1 and CDR2 are LGHNA and YSLEER. Here the CDR3 reads CASSQDGGETQYF. CDR3 nucleotide sequence: TGCGCCAGCAGCCAAGATGGGGGGGAGACCCAGTACTTC.

This rearrangement joins TRBV24-1 to TRBJ2-3, with 11 bases matching TRBD2. The CDR3 extends over 16 amino acids. Germline lookup yields CDR1 KGHDR and CDR2 SFDVKD. Trimming took 4 bases from V and 3 from J; bases not matched to a gene: 5. The CDR3 loop is CATSENSGGATDTQYF. For the CDR3, the DNA is TGTGCCACCAGTGAGAATAGCGGGGGGGCAACAGATACGCAGTATTTT.

The V call is TRBV6-5, the J call TRBJ1-2; a weak D match, TRBD1 (5 bases). Germline CDR1 reads MNHEY; CDR2 reads SVGAGI. The ends were cut back, 8 bases at V and 3 bases at J, with 10 bases in the middle. The CDR3 is 12 amino acids. CDR3 loop: CASSRVDYGYTF. The CDR3 region has the DNA TGTGCCAGCTCCAGGGTTGACTATGGCTACACCTTC.

This clone was seen just once. This chain uses TRBV4-1 with TRBJ2-5; D is undetermined. Per germline, CDR1 MGHRA and CDR2 YSYEKL. Trimming cost V 5 bases and J 5 bases, with 21 bases left between them. There are 16 residues in the CDR3. The CDR3 loop is CASSDLQRLEPETQYF. In DNA, the CDR3 is TGCGCCAGCAGCGACCTACAGAGGTTAGAACCGGAGACCCAGTACTTC.

The CDR3 sequence is CATSDSESRGYTF. The DNA for the CDR3 is TGTGCCACCAGTGATTCGGAAAGCAGGGGCTACACCTTC. The genes are TRBV24-1 and TRBJ1-2; D gene ambiguous. The CDR3 contains 13 residues. Germline V lookup: CDR1 KGHDR, CDR2 SFDVKD. With 2 bases removed from V and 8 bases from J, the gap between germline ends came to 11 bases.

This clone was detected only once. J is TRBJ1-3 and V is TRBV10-3, with a possible D match to TRBD1 (6 bases). Trimming stripped 6 bases from V and 4 bases from J, with 19 bases between. This CDR3 comprises 16 residues. Germline V gene lookup returns CDR1 ENHRY and CDR2 SYGVKD. This CDR3 is CAIRKQGFGSGNTIYF. The CDR3 DNA follows: TGTGCCATCAGAAAACAGGGATTTGGCTCCGGAAACACCATATATTTT.

This chain links TRBV19 with TRBJ1-1; 10 bases agree with TRBD1. This CDR3 spans 20 amino acids. J lost 5 bases, V lost 3 bases, and 21 bases had no gene match. From germline, CDR1 is LNHDA and CDR2 SQIVND (reference sequence). The CDR3 DNA is TGTGCCAGTAGTATGTCGGGACAGGGGTCATACTCAGTTAGGAAGACTGAAGCTTTCTTT. Amino acid sequence: CASSMSGQGSYSVRKTEAFF.

The chain joins TRBV19 to TRBJ1-1; 7 bases match TRBD1. Germline CDR1 LNHDA, CDR2 SQIVND (reference sequence). The V gene end was trimmed by 9 bases and the J gene end by 4 bases; junction bases not matched to a gene: 8. There are 13 residues in the CDR3. DNA of the CDR3: TGTGCCAGCCGACAGGGTACGGGCACTGAAGCTTTCTTT. It translates to CASRQGTGTEAFF.

The genes are TRBV6-5 and TRBJ1-4, with a weak D call TRBD1 (5 bases). The germline V gene encodes CDR1 MNHEY and CDR2 SVGAGI. V lost 6 bases to trimming and J lost 5 bases, with 16 bases between them. The CDR3 sequence is 15 residues long. CDR3 residues: CASSPGVGLNEKLFF. The CDR3 DNA reads TGTGCCAGCAGCCCGGGGGTGGGGCTAAATGAAAAACTGTTTTTT.

This chain links TRBV9 with TRBJ2-3; D could derive from TRBD1 or TRBD2 (5 bases each). This CDR3 has 14 residues. Germline values: CDR1 SGDLS, CDR2 YYNGEE. Trimming cost V 0 bases and J 5 bases, with 10 bases left between them. DNA of the CDR3: TGTGCCAGCAGCGTAGGGCAGGGAGAAGATACGCAGTATTTT. It translates to CASSVGQGEDTQYF.